This TCR beta chain was profiled in a study of blood T cell repertoires in COVID-19. Overall study context: COVID-19 samples from acute and convalescent phases originated in the United States, Italy and Spain. The cDNA or gDNA used as material had been derived from T cells, B-cell-depleted T cells, or PBMCs.

The V end was cut by 5 bases, the J end by 2 bases, with 10 bases between. CDR3 length: 13 amino acids. The authors' processing: By means of reference gene primer amplification, nucleated cell counts were estimated. Clones were sequenced by immunoSEQ multiplex PCR, and TCRdb holds only the in-frame ones, with some missing. Clonal size and the V and J genes are those of that table, whereas D and trimming came from the DNA. In the table there are roughly 30,000 clones, approximately 76% of which are singletons. This receptor was taken from a man aged 65 to 79 with acute or convalescent COVID-19. Input material: peripheral blood. J is TRBJ2-7 and V is TRBV12-3 or TRBV12-4; D call uncertain. CDR3 nucleotides: TGTGCCAGCAGTCAAGACGGAGCCTACGAGCAGTACTTC. Its protein product is CASSQDGAYEQYF.